A selection of T cell receptor beta chains follows, all from one sample in a study of beta chain features in type 1 diabetes. Assay: immunoSEQ multiplex PCR; the TCRdb copy retains only in-frame clones and omits some. The sample carries 200,000 to 250,000 clones, 13% to 15% recorded once. Sequencing was done on a sample of naive CD4+ T cells from blood. These receptors all come from a woman aged 40 to 50 in good health. Each CDR3 is given with its conserved first and last residue. D genes are given only for firm matches. Size is omitted from some rows. Given values are once, few, many or a class for expanded clones.

V,size,D,J,DNA,CDR3
TRBV4-1,few,.,TRBJ2-3,TGCGCCAGCAGCCAAGCGGGTAGGGGAGATACGCAGTATTTT,CASSQAGRGDTQYF
TRBV5-1,few,.,TRBJ1-5,TGCGCCAGCAGCTTGGGGCAGGCTCAGCCCCAGCATTTT,CASSLGQAQPQHF
TRBV4-3,.,TRBD1,TRBJ2-2,TGCGCCAGCAGTTTCATCGACAGGGGCCATACGAACACCGGGGAGCTGTTTTTT,CASSFIDRGHTNTGELFF
TRBV29-1,.,.,TRBJ2-3,TGCAGCGTTGAGCAGGGGGGAAGCACAGATACGCAGTATTTT,CSVEQGGSTDTQYF
TRBV20-1,.,.,TRBJ2-2,TGCAGTGCTCCCACTACCGGGGAGCTGTTTTTT,CSAPTTGELFF
TRBV18,few,.,TRBJ2-5,TGTGCCAGCTCACCAACAGGGCAGCAAGAGACCCAGTACTTC,CASSPTGQQETQYF
TRBV5-4,.,TRBD2,TRBJ2-2,TGTGCCACCAGACTAGCAACCGGGGAGCTGTTTTTT,CATRLATGELFF
TRBV6-5,.,.,TRBJ1-1,TGTGCCAGCACACTATTGGGAGAGACCGAAGCTTTCTTT,CASTLLGETEAFF
TRBV7-6,few,.,TRBJ1-5,TGTGCCAGCAGCTTAGTACCAGATAGCAATCAGCCCCAGCATTTT,CASSLVPDSNQPQHF
TRBV2,.,.,TRBJ1-2,TGTGCCAGCAGTGACTGGGCTCCGACAGACGGGGGCTACACCTTC,CASSDWAPTDGGYTF
TRBV5-1,.,.,TRBJ2-6,TGCGCCAGCAGCTTGGGCAGGGGTAGGCACTCTGGGGCCAACGTCCTGACTTTC,CASSLGRGRHSGANVLTF
TRBV18,.,.,TRBJ2-3,TGTGCCAGCTCACCACGGTCTCAGAGCACAGATACGCAGTATTTT,CASSPRSQSTDTQYF
TRBV9,.,TRBD2,TRBJ2-5,TGTGCCAGCAGCGTAGATGGAGCGGGGGTTATCCAAGAGACCCAGTACTTC,CASSVDGAGVIQETQYF
TRBV10-3,few,TRBD2,TRBJ2-7,TGTGCCAGCGGACTAGCGGGCGACTACGAGCAGTACTTC,CASGLAGDYEQYF
TRBV11-2,.,TRBD2,TRBJ2-2,TGTGCCAGCAGCTCAGCGGGGGGGCCGTCCGTCAACACCGGGGAGCTGTTTTTT,CASSSAGGPSVNTGELFF
TRBV6-5,few,.,TRBJ2-7,TGTGCCAGCAGTCCCGCGGTCCGGTACGAGCAGTACTTC,CASSPAVRYEQYF
TRBV19,.,.,TRBJ2-3,TGTGCCAGTAGTAGGGCCGACACAGATACGCAGTATTTT,CASSRADTDTQYF
TRBV9,few,.,TRBJ2-7,TGTGCCAGCAGCGTAGGCACCTATACCTACGAGCAGTACTTC,CASSVGTYTYEQYF
TRBV2,.,TRBD2,TRBJ2-3,TGTGCCAGCACTCCGGGGGGTAGCACAGATACGCAGTATTTT,CASTPGGSTDTQYF
TRBV19,few,.,TRBJ1-2,TGTGCCAGTAGTATGGGCCCATCGGTCAACTATGGCTACACCTTC,CASSMGPSVNYGYTF
TRBV6-6,.,TRBD1,TRBJ1-6,TGTGCCAGCAGTAACGGACAGGGGAGGGCTAATTCACCCCTCCACTTT,CASSNGQGRANSPLHF
TRBV6-4,.,.,TRBJ2-3,TGTGCCAGCAGTGACTCGGCCGGGGTAGATACGCAGTATTTT,CASSDSAGVDTQYF
TRBV6-1,.,.,TRBJ2-1,TGTGCCAGCAGTCCGGGACACAACTACAATGAGCAGTTCTTC,CASSPGHNYNEQFF
TRBV7-2,.,TRBD2,TRBJ2-7,TGTGCGGTTCGTAGCGGGTTATCCTATGAGCAGTACTTC,CAVRSGLSYEQYF
TRBV19,.,TRBD2,TRBJ2-7,TGTGCCAGCGATACCGGGACTAGCCTCCACGAGCAGTACTTC,CASDTGTSLHEQYF
TRBV23-1,many,TRBD1,TRBJ2-7,TGCGCCTGCCCTGGACAGGCGAGATTTTACGAGCAGTACTTC,CACPGQARFYEQYF
TRBV7-9,few,TRBD2,TRBJ2-2,TGTGCCAGCAGCGGTAGCGGGGGACAGAACACCGGGGAGCTGTTTTTT,CASSGSGGQNTGELFF
TRBV13,few,.,TRBJ1-1,TGTGCCAGCAGCCGGGGGGTAGCGAACACTGAAGCTTTCTTT,CASSRGVANTEAFF
TRBV6-1,few,TRBD1,TRBJ2-5,TGTGCCAGCAGTGTCACTGGGACAGTACAAGAGACCCAGTACTTC,CASSVTGTVQETQYF